This TCR beta chain was identified during a study of T-cell memory formation after mild COVID-19. The V gene end was trimmed by 5 bases and the J gene end by 2 bases; junction bases not matched to a gene: 5. Germline V gives CDR1 SEHNR, CDR2 FQNEAQ (reference sequence). The CDR3 is 14 amino acids. On this clonotype itself: Its antigen is not known.

It was 5'RACE with constant-segment primers that produced the TCR alpha and TCR beta cDNA libraries, which carried sample barcodes and UMIs. MiXCR, applied by TCRdb to the 5' RACE reads, yields one record per CDR3 protein. The table lists 530,000 or so distinct CDR3 sequences, approximately 15% of them singletons. Study results and caveats: The pre-infection memory compartment contained some responding clones, suggesting cross-reactive memory joined. CD8+ contracting clones occupied EMRA, while CD4+ ones occupied mainly CM and EM. Specificity for SARS-CoV-2 was not confirmed among the second-wave clones peaking on day 37.

The J gene is TRBJ1-2, the V gene TRBV7-9, with 7 bases aligning to TRBD1. Material: PBMCs or a T cell subset sorted from them (not recorded which). The TCR originated in an adult woman who had mild COVID-19 (a few samples of this study predate the infection). Cell type and time point are not known. CDR3 in amino acids: CASSITGVNYGYTF. In nucleotides, the CDR3 is TGTGCCAGCAGCATAACAGGGGTCAACTATGGCTACACCTTC.